A selection of T cell receptor beta chains follows, all from one sample in a study of identical twins. TCRdb called the 5' RACE reads again in MiXCR, with one record for every CDR3 protein. The sample has under 450,000 distinct CDR3 sequences; approximately 18% are singletons. Sequencing input: naive T cells sorted from blood. Receptor source: a man in his fifties in good health. Both conserved end residues are part of each CDR3. A D gene is named only where the DNA matches it firmly. Rows give clone size only sometimes, using once, few, many, or a class for an expanded clone.

>few|TRBJ1-2|TRBV6-5|-
TGTGCCAGCAGTTCTCAGGGACCGAGCTATGGCTACACCTTC
CASSSQGPSYGYTF
>many|TRBJ2-1|TRBV5-5|-
TGTGCCAGCAGCTTGGACCTTTGGAGGAAAAATGAGCAGTTCTTC
CASSLDLWRKNEQFF
>many|TRBJ1-2|TRBV6-6|-
TGTGCCAGCAGTTCAAGCTTGCATGGCTACACCTTC
CASSSSLHGYTF
>-|TRBJ2-2|TRBV7-9|TRBD1
TGTGCCAGCAGGGACAGGGATAACACCGGGGAGCTGTTTTTT
CASRDRDNTGELFF
>many|TRBJ1-5|TRBV2|TRBD1
TGTGCCAGCAGTGGACAGGGAGTTCAGCCCCAGCATTTT
CASSGQGVQPQHF
>few|TRBJ2-5|TRBV29-1|TRBD2
TGCAGCGTTCAAACTAGCGGACAAGAGACCCAGTACTTC
CSVQTSGQETQYF
>-|TRBJ2-1|TRBV29-1|-
TGCAGCGTTGAAAGGACAGCGGGCGATGAGCAGTTCTTC
CSVERTAGDEQFF
>-|TRBJ2-1|TRBV7-2|-
TGTGCCAGCAGGCGGGCCAACAATGAGCAGTTCTTC
CASRRANNEQFF
>many|TRBJ2-1|TRBV12-3/TRBV12-4|-
TGTGCCAGCAGACAACAGGGACGTGGTGGGGGGCAGTTCTTC
CASRQQGRGGGQFF
>many|TRBJ2-5|TRBV11-2|-
TGTGCCAGCAGCATCGTGAGACAGAGCCAAGAGACCCAGTACTTC
CASSIVRQSQETQYF
>-|TRBJ2-1|TRBV5-6|-
TGTGCCAGCAGCTCCCGGAGCAGCTCGAATGAGCAGTTCTTC
CASSSRSSSNEQFF
>-|TRBJ2-3|TRBV11-2|TRBD2
TGTGCCAGCAGCTGGACTAGCGGGGGGCAAGATACGCAGTATTTT
CASSWTSGGQDTQYF
>-|TRBJ2-1|TRBV18|-
TGTGCCAGCTCACGTCGAGTCTCTGAGGACAATGAGCAGTTCTTC
CASSRRVSEDNEQFF
>many|TRBJ2-7|TRBV12-3/TRBV12-4|-
TGTGCCAGCAGCGGGAACCGGGCAGGGACACCCTACGAGCAGTACTTC
CASSGNRAGTPYEQYF
>many|TRBJ2-7|TRBV10-3|-
TGTGCCATCAGTGAGCAAACCTACGAGCAGTACTTC
CAISEQTYEQYF